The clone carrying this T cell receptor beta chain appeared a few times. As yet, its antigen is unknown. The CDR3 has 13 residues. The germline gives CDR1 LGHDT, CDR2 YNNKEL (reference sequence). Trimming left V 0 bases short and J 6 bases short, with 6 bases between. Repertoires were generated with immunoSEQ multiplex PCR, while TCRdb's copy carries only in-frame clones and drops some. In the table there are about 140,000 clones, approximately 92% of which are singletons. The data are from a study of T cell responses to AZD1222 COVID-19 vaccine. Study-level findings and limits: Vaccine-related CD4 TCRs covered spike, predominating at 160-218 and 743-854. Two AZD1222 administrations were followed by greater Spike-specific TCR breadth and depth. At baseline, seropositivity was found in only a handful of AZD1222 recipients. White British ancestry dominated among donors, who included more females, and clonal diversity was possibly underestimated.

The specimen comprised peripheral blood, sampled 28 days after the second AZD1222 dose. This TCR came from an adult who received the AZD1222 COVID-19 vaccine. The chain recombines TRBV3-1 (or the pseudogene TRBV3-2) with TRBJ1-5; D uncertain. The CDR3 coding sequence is TGTGCCAGCAGCCAAGATCTTCGTCAGCCCCAGCATTTT. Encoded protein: CASSQDLRQPQHF.